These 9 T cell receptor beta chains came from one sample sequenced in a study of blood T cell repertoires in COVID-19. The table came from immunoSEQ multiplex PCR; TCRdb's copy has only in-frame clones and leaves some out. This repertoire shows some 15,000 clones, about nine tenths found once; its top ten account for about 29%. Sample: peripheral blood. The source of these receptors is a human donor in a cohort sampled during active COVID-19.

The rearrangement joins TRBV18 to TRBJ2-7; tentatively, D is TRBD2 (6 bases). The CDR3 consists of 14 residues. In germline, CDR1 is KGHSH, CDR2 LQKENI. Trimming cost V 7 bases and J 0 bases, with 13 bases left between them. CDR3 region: CASLGGTGSYEQYF. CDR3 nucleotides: TGTGCCAGCTTGGGGGGTACGGGCTCCTACGAGCAGTACTTC.

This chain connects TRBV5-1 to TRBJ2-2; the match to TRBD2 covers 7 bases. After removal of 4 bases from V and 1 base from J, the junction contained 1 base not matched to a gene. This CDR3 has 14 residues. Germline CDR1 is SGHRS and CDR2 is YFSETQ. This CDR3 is CASSGLGNTGELFF. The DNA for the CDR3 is TGCGCCAGCAGCGGACTAGGGAACACCGGGGAGCTGTTTTTT.

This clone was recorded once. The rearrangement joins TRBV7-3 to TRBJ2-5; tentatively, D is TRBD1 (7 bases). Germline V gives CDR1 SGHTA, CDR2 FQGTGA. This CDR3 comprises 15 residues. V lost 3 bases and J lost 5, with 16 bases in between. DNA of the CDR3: TGTGCCAGCAGCTTTATCGGAGGGGGCGAGGAGACCCAGTACTTC. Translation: CASSFIGGGEETQYF.

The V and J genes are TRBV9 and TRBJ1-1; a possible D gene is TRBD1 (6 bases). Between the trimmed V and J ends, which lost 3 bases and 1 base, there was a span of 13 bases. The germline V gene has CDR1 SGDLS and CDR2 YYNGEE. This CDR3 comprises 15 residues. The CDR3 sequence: CASSEPGTSNTEAFF. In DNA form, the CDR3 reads TGTGCCAGCAGCGAGCCCGGGACATCGAACACTGAAGCTTTCTTT. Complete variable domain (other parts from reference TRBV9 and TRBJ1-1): DSGVTQTPKHLITATGQRVTLRCSPRSGDLSVYWYQQSLDQGLQFLIQYYNGEERAKGNILERFSAQQFPDLHSELNLSSLELGDSALYFCASSEPGTSNTEAFFGQGTRLTVV.

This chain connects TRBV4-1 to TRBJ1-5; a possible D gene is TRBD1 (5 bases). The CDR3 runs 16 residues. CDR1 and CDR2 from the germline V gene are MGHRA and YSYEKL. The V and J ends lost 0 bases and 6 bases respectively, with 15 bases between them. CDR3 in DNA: TGCGCCAGCAGCCAAGAATCTAAACCGGGGGGTCAGCCCCAGCATTTT. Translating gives CASSQESKPGGQPQHF.

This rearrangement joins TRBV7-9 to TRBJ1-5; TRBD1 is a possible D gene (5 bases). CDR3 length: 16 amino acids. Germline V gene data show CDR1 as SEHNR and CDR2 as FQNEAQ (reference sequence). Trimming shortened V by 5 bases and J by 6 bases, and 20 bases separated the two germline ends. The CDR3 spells CASSLWRGGGFQPQHF. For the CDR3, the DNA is TGTGCCAGCAGCCTATGGAGGGGCGGTGGGTTTCAGCCCCAGCATTTT. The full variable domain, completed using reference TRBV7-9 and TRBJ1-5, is DTGVSQNPRHKITKRGQNVTFRCDPISEHNRLYWYRQTLGQGPEFLTYFQNEAQLEKSRLLSDRFSAERPKGSFSTLEIQRTEQGDSAMYLCASSLWRGGGFQPQHFGDGTRLSIL.

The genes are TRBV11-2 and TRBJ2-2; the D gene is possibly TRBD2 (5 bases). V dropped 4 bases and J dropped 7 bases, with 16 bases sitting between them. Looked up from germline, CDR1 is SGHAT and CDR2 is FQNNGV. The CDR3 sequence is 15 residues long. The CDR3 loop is CASSSVGRAYGELFF. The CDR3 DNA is TGTGCCAGCAGCTCGGTGGGGAGAGCCTACGGGGAGCTGTTTTTT.

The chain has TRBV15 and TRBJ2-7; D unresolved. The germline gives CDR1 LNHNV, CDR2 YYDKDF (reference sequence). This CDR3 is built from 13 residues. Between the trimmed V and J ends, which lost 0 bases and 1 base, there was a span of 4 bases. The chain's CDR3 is CATSRDSSYEQYF. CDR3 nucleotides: TGTGCCACCAGCAGAGATTCGTCCTACGAGCAGTACTTC.

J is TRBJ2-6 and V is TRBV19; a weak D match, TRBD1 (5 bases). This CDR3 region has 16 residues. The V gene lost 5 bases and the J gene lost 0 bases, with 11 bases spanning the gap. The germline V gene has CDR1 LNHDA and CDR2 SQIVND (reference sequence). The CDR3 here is CASSLYRFSGANVLTF. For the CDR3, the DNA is TGTGCCAGTAGTCTATACAGGTTCTCTGGGGCCAACGTCCTGACTTTC.